Shown below are 4 T cell receptor beta chains from a single sample sequenced in a study of stem cell transplantation in POMP-related autoinflammatory disease. TCRdb keeps only in-frame clones here, not all; method: immunoSEQ multiplex PCR. The sample has some 65,000 clones, roughly 90% seen once. The sample consisted of CD4+ T cells from PBMCs, taken after stem cell transplantation. All receptors derive from a human patient with POMP-related autoinflammation and immune dysregulation (PRAID). Some T cells may be transferred from the graft donor.

The V call is TRBV5-1, the J call TRBJ1-3, with a weak D call TRBD1 (5 bases). V dropped 7 bases and J dropped 0 bases, with 17 bases sitting between them. The CDR3 consists of 16 residues. CDR1 is SGHRS, CDR2 YFSETQ, per germline. The DNA of the CDR3 is TGCGCCAGCCGTCTTGAGGGACCGGCCTCTGGAAACACCATATATTTT. Translated: CASRLEGPASGNTIYF. The variable domain in full, completed from reference TRBV5-1 and TRBJ1-3, reads KAGVTQTPRYLIKTRGQQVTLSCSPISGHRSVSWYQQTPGQGLQFLFEYFSETQRNKGNFPGRFSGRQFSNSRSEMNVSTLELGDSALYLCASRLEGPASGNTIYFGEGSWLTVV.

Turning to this clone: Sequence at one end of the junction differs from germline and may be a read error. V usage is TRBV11-2 and J usage is TRBJ2-7; D is perhaps TRBD2 (6 bases). CDR3 size: 15 residues. Germline-derived CDR1 and CDR2 are SGHAT and FQNNGV. CDR3 nucleotide sequence: TGTGCCAGCAGCTGGACGGGACTGAGTTCCTCCGAGCAGTACTTC. Its translation is CASSWTGLSSSEQYF.

The genes are TRBV24-1 and TRBJ2-5; the match to TRBD1 covers 10 bases. This CDR3 region has 13 residues. The V and J ends lost 9 bases and 4 bases, in that order; junction bases with no gene match: 4. Germline loops: CDR1 KGHDR, CDR2 SFDVKD. The CDR3 protein is CATGDRGRETQYF. In DNA form, the CDR3 reads TGTGCCACCGGAGACAGGGGGCGAGAGACCCAGTACTTC.

The V call is TRBV5-1, the J call TRBJ2-5, with TRBD1 identical over 9 bases. Germline CDR1 reads SGHRS; CDR2 reads YFSETQ. The CDR3 spans 16 residues. V gave up 0 bases and J gave up 1 base; unmatched junction bases: 4. The CDR3 DNA reads as TGCGCCAGCAGCTTGGGGCCGGGACAGGGCCAAGAGACCCAGTACTTC. It encodes CASSLGPGQGQETQYF.